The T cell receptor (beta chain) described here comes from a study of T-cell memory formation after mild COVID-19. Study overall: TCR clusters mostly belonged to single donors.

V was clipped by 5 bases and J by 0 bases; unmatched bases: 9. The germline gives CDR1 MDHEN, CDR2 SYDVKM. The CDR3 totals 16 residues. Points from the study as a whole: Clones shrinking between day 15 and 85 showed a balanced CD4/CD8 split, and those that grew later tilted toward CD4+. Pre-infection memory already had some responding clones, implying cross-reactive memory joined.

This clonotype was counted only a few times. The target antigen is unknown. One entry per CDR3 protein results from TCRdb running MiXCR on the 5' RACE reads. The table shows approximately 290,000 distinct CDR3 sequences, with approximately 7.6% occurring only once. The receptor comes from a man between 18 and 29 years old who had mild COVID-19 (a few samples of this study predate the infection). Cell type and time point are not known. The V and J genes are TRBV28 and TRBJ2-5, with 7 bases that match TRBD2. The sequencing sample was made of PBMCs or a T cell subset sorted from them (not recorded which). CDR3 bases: TGTGCCAGCAGTCCCTACTTACGGGGGGACCAAGAGACCCAGTACTTC. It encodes CASSPYLRGDQETQYF. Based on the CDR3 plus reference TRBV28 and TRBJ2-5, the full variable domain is DVKVTQSSRYLVKRTGEKVFLECVQDMDHENMFWYRQDPGLGLRLIYFSYDVKMKEKGDIPEGYSVSREKKERFSLILESASTNQTSMYLCASSPYLRGDQETQYFGPGTRLLVL.